This T cell receptor (beta chain) was identified in a study of T cell responses to AZD1222 COVID-19 vaccine. CDR1 MNHEY and CDR2 SVGAGI come from the germline V gene. The CDR3 consists of 13 residues. V was shortened by 10 bases and J by 7 bases, with 16 bases between the two germline ends. As regards this clone: Antigen specificity is unknown.

The assay was immunoSEQ multiplex PCR, and TCRdb's table has in-frame clones only and misses some. The sample has about 70,000 clones; about nine tenths are singletons. General observations from the study: Vaccine-associated CD4 TCRs ranged over spike, dominating at 160-218 and 743-854. Reportedly, nearly half the spike-specific TCRs target unmutated variant regions. Repertoires in all cases were sampled only once the peak T cell response had passed. When two AZD1222 doses had been given, Spike-specific TCR breadth and depth rose.

The sample here was peripheral blood, taken 28 days after the second AZD1222 dose. The V call is TRBV6-5, the J call TRBJ1-4; unclear D gene. The receptor was derived from an adult who received the AZD1222 COVID-19 vaccine. This CDR3 reads CATLRERGEKLFF. The CDR3 bases are TGTGCCACCTTGCGGGAGAGAGGTGAAAAACTGTTTTTT.